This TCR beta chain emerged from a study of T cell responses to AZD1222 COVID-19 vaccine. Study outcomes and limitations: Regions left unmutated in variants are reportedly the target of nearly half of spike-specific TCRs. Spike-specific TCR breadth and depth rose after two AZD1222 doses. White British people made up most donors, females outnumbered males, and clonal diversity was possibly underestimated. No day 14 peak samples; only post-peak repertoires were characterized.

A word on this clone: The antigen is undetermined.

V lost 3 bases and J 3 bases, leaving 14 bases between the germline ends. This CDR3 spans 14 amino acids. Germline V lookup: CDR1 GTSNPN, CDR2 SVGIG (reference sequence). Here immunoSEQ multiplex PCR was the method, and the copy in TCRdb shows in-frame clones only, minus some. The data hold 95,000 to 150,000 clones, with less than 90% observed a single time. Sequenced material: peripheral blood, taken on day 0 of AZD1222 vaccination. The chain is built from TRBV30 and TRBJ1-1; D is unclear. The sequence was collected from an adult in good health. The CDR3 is CAWSLGLGDTEAFF. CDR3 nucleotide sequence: TGTGCCTGGAGCCTGGGCCTCGGAGACACTGAAGCTTTCTTT.